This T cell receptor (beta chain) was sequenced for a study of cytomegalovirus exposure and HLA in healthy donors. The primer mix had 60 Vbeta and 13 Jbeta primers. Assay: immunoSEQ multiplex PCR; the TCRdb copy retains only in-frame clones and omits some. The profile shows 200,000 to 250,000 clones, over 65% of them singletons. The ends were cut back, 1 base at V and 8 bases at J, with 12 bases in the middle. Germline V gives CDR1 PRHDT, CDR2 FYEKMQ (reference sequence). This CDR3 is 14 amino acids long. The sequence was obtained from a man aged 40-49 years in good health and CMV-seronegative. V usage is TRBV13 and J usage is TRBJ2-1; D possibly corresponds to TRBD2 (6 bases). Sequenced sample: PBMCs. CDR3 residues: CASSLDRRGYEQFF. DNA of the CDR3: TGTGCCAGCAGCTTAGATCGTCGGGGGTATGAGCAGTTCTTC. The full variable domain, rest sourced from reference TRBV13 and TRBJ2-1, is AAGVIQSPRHLIKEKRETATLKCYPIPRHDTVYWYQQGPGQDPQFLISFYEKMQSDKGSIPDRFSAQQFSDYHSELNMSSLELGDSALYFCASSLDRRGYEQFFGPGTRLTVL.